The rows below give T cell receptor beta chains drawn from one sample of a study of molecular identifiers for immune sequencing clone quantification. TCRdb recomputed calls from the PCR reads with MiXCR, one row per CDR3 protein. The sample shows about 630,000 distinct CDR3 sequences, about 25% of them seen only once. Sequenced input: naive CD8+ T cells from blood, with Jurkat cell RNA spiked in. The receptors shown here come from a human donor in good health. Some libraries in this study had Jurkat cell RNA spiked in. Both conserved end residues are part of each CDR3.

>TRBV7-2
CASSRTPVDKSYEQYF
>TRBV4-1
CASSQGRGSYYEQYF
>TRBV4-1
CASSQQVGQGVNGYTF
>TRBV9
CASSSTDPSWADTQYF
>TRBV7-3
CASSLTAGSSYDEQFF
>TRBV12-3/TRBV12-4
CASSYPPSYNEQFF
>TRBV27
CASSTTGGLKAFF
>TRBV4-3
CASSQEPYKTSGEETQYF
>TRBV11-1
CASSLGGTPLSGANVLTF
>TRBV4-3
CASSHGTGDEQYF
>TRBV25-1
CASSAGDYEQYF
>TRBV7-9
CTSSLDLQETQYF
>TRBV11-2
CASSLDLLGAADTQYF
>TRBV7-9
CASSSQGQGNEQYF
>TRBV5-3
CAGSFQGGSTDTQYF
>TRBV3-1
CASSQAERYEQYF
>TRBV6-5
CASSYGVSYEQYF
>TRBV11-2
CASSLPSASLNEQYF
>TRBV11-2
CASSRRDPYEQYF
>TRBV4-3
CASSQEVSGLGPQHF
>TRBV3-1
CASSQVGDKMNTEAFF
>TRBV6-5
CASSPRGTAVSNQPQHF
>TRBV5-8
CASSMVAGEDTQYF
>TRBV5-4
CASSLGHTGNSPLHF
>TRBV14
CASSQEWNSYTHTQYF
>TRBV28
CASSAQGSPGANVLTF
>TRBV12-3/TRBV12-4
CASSFPREEGYTF
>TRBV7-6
CASSLEQGYGYTF
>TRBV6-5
CASSYGTGVPYEQYF
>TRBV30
CAWSTGIAERGEQFF
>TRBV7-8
CASSRGTGGNNQPQHF
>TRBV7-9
CASSFPGTRYQETQYF
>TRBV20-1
CSARDRQETQYF
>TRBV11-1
CASSNRYSPYEQYF
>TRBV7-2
CASSSPPGTKSGNEQFF
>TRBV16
CASSQSGNEKLFF
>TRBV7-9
CASSSIGRTDTQYF
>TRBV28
CASSFVISSNQPQHF
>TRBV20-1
CSARSAGSNQPQHF
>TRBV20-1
CSVIPGARNSPLHF
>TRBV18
CASSPNWRESTDTQYF
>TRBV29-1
CSGGRTNSYNEQFF
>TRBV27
CASSHTSYLSGELFF
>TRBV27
CASSLIGAGPYEQYF
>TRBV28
CASSFLQPQHF
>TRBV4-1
CASSQGPGLQETQYF
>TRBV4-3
CASSQDNLAATGELFF
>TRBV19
CASSGRGDTYEQYF
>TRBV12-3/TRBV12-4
CASSLGIAADTQYF
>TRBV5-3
CASSFGKVHYEQYF
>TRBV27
CASRRSVPGVHEQFF
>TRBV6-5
CASSRRESGANVLTF
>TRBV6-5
CASNFGLGMNTEAFF
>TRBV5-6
CASSLGLADEQYF
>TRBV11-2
CASSSTENNEKLFF
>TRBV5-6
CASSLPPSTDTQYF
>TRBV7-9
CASSTGTGGIITEAFF